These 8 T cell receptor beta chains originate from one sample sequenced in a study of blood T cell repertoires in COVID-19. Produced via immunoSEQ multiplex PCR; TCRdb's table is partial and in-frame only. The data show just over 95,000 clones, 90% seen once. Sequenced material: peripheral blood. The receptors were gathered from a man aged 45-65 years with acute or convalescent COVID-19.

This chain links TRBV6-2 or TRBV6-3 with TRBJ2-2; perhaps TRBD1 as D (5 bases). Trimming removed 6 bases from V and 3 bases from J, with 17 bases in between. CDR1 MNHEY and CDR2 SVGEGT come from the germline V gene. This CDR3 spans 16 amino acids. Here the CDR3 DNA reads TGTGCCAGCAGCTTGTATGGGGCGACTTACACCGGGGAGCTGTTTTTT. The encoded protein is CASSLYGATYTGELFF.

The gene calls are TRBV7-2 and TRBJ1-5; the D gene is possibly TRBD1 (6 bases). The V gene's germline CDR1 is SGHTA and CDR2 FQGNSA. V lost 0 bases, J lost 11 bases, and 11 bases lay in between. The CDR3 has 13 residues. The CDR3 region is CASSLAPTGSQHF. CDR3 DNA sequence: TGTGCCAGCAGCTTAGCCCCTACAGGGTCCCAGCATTTT. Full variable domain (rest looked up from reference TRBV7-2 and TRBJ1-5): GAGVSQSPSNKVTEKGKDVELRCDPISGHTALYWYRQSLGQGLEFLIYFQGNSAPDKSGLPSDRFSAERTGGSVSTLTIQRTQQEDSAVYLCASSLAPTGSQHFGDGTRLSIL.

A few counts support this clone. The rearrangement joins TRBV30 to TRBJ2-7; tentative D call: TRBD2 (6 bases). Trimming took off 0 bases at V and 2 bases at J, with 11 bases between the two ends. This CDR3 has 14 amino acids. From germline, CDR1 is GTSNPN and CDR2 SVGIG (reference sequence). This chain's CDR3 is CAWSVWRVAYEQYF. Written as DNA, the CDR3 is TGTGCCTGGAGTGTATGGAGGGTAGCCTACGAGCAGTACTTC.

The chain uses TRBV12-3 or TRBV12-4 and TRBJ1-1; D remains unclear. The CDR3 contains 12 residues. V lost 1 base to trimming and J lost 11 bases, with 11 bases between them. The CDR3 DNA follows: TGTGCCAGCAGTTTAGAGGGCCGAGGGGCTTTCTTT. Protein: CASSLEGRGAFF.

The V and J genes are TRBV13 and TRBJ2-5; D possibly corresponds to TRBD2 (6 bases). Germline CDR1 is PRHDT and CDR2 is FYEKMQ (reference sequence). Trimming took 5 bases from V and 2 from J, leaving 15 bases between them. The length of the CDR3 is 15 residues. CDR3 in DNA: TGTGCCAGCAGCCCAGTTAGACTAGGGCAAGAGACCCAGTACTTC. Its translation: CASSPVRLGQETQYF.

Written as DNA, the CDR3 is TGTGCCAGCAGCTTGGGATTTCAGGGTGGACAGCCCCAGCATTTT. This translates into CASSLGFQGGQPQHF. The rearrangement uses TRBV5-5 and TRBJ1-5; possibly TRBD1 for D (5 bases). This CDR3 is built from 15 residues. Germline loops: CDR1 SGHKS, CDR2 YYEKEE (reference sequence). Trimming stripped 0 bases from V and 7 bases from J, with 14 bases between.

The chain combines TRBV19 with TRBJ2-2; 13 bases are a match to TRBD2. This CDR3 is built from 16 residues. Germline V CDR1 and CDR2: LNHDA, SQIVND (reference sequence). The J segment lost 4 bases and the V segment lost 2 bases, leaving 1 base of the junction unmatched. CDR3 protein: CASSIRTSGGTGELFF. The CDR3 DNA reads TGTGCCAGTAGTATAAGGACTAGCGGGGGCACCGGGGAGCTGTTTTTT. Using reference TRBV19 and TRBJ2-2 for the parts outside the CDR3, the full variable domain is DGGITQSPKYLFRKEGQNVTLSCEQNLNHDAMYWYRQDPGQGLRLIYYSQIVNDFQKGDIAEGYSVSREKKESFPLTVTSAQKNPTAFYLCASSIRTSGGTGELFFGEGSRLTVL.

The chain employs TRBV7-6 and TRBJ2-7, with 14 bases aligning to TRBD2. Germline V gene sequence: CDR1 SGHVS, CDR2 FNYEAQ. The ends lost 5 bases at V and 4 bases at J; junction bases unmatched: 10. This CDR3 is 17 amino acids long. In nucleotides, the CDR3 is TGTGCCAGCAGCCCTAGCGCCGGACTAGCGGGAGGATACGAGCAGTACTTC. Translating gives CASSPSAGLAGGYEQYF.